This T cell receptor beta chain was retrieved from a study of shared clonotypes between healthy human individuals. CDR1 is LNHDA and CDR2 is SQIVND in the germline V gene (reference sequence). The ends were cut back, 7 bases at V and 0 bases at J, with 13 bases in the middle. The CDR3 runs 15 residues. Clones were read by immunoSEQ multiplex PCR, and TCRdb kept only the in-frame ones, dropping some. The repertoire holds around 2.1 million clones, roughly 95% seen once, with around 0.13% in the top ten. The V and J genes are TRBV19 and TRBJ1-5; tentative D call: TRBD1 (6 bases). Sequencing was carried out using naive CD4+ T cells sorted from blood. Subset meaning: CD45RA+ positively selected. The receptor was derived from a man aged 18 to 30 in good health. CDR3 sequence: CASNRELNSNQPQHF. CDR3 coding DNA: TGTGCCAGTAACAGGGAATTGAATAGCAATCAGCCCCAGCATTTT.